Sequencing of this T cell receptor beta chain was carried out in a study of blood T cells in healthy people across ages. Points from the study as a whole: Older individuals had lower TCR beta diversity per million T cells (the decline was roughly linear). Naive T cell percentage and TCR beta diversity correlated strongly.

Trimming stripped 4 bases from V and 7 bases from J, with 19 bases between. Germline CDR1 is DFQATT and CDR2 is SNEGSKA (reference sequence). CDR3 size: 14 residues. They isolated at least 7 million PBMCs from each sample. For the second PCR, which ran for roughly 6 to 12 cycles, a sample-barcoded 5' primer and a J-beta primer mix were used. Researchers report that a template-switch adaptor with 12 random nucleotides tagged each cDNA molecule. In TCRdb, the 5' RACE reads were re-called with MiXCR into one record per CDR3 protein. The sample has about 1.4 million distinct CDR3 sequences, around 59% seen once; the top ten hold 6.5% to 8.5%. A note on this clonotype: Its target is not known.

The origin of this receptor is a man aged 18 to 30 in good health. The sample consisted of blood. The J gene is TRBJ2-5, the V gene TRBV20-1; D not certain. As DNA, the CDR3 is TGCAGTGCTACCATCCCTGCCGAATGGGCGACCCAGTACTTC. Translation: CSATIPAEWATQYF.